This TCR beta chain is from a study of T cells in Graves' hyperthyroidism and ophthalmopathy. The study, taken as a whole, reports: Progression to ophthalmopathy was predicted a median of about six months early.

The CDR3 runs 16 residues. Germline lookup yields CDR1 KGHSH and CDR2 LQKENI. With 0 bases removed from V and 1 base from J, the gap between germline ends came to 12 bases. Participants, patients aged 18 to 65, had newly diagnosed hyperthyroidism with a duration under 2 months. Clinical symptoms, serum thyroxine and TRAb, thyroid ultrasound and orbital computed tomography were used for the diagnoses. Using RNA transcripts as the source, TCR beta CDR3 regions were amplified. An initial round of RT-PCR targeting the TCR CDR3 relied on the HTBI primer set. TCRdb reprocessed the multiplex PCR reads with MiXCR, giving one entry per CDR3 protein. In the table there are roughly 170,000 distinct CDR3 sequences, approximately 15% of which are singletons. This clonotype was seen repeatedly, ten times or more. The antigen is unknown.

This rearrangement joins TRBV18 to TRBJ1-1; perhaps TRBD1 as D (5 bases). Material: blood. The source is a woman aged 45-59 years with Graves' hyperthyroidism. Here the CDR3 DNA reads TGTGCCAGCTCACCACCGCAGGACATGAGGAACACTGAAGCTTTCTTT. Protein product: CASSPPQDMRNTEAFF. The complete variable domain, with remaining parts taken from reference TRBV18 and TRBJ1-1, reads NAGVMQNPRHLVRRRGQEARLRCSPMKGHSHVYWYRQLPEEGLKFMVYLQKENIIDESGMPKERFSAEFPKEGPSILRIQQVVRGDSAAYFCASSPPQDMRNTEAFFGQGTRLTVV.